The rows below give T cell receptor beta chains drawn from one sample of a study of blood T cell repertoires in COVID-19. The protocol was immunoSEQ multiplex PCR, while the TCRdb copy is restricted to in-frame clones and leaves out a portion. The repertoire holds some 71,000 clones, with about 84% as singletons. Sequencing input: peripheral blood. These receptors were obtained from a man aged 45-65 years with COVID-19, enrolled during active disease. Each CDR3 is given with its conserved first and last residue. Each record gives: D gene, J gene, clone size, V gene, CDR3 DNA, CDR3 protein. D genes are given only for firm matches. The size entry is marked missing in some rows and otherwise reads once, few, many or a size class.

D gene: NA
J gene: TRBJ1-1
clone size: NA
V gene: TRBV25-1
CDR3 DNA: TGTGCCAGCAGTGAATCATCTGCCAGGGCCGCTGAAGCTTTCTTT
CDR3 protein: CASSESSARAAEAFF

D gene: TRBD2
J gene: TRBJ2-2
clone size: NA
V gene: TRBV7-7
CDR3 DNA: TGTGCTAGCAGCGGGGCTAGCGGGGGGACGAACACCGGGGAGCTGTTTTTT
CDR3 protein: CASSGASGGTNTGELFF

D gene: NA
J gene: TRBJ2-3
clone size: once
V gene: TRBV4-1
CDR3 DNA: TGCGCCAGCAGCCAAGGGCGGGCGAGCGGACGCACAGATACGCAGTATTTT
CDR3 protein: CASSQGRASGRTDTQYF

D gene: TRBD2
J gene: TRBJ2-3
clone size: NA
V gene: TRBV6-4
CDR3 DNA: TGTGCCAGCAGTCAAACTAGCGGGGAGTCCACAGATACGCAGTATTTT
CDR3 protein: CASSQTSGESTDTQYF

D gene: TRBD2
J gene: TRBJ2-2
clone size: NA
V gene: TRBV27
CDR3 DNA: TGTGCCAGCAGTGGGGGACTAGCGTTTAACACCGGGGAGCTGTTTTTT
CDR3 protein: CASSGGLAFNTGELFF

D gene: TRBD2
J gene: TRBJ2-7
clone size: NA
V gene: TRBV5-6
CDR3 DNA: TGTGCCAGCAGCGTAGGACTAGCGGGGGGGCCGGACGAGCAGTACTTC
CDR3 protein: CASSVGLAGGPDEQYF

D gene: NA
J gene: TRBJ1-1
clone size: few
V gene: TRBV29-1
CDR3 DNA: TGCAGCGTTGGGGACATTGAAGCTTTCTTT
CDR3 protein: CSVGDIEAFF

D gene: NA
J gene: TRBJ2-1
clone size: NA
V gene: TRBV21-1
CDR3 DNA: TGTGCCAGCCCCCCGCCACCTAACAATGAGCAGTTCTTC
CDR3 protein: CASPPPPNNEQFF

D gene: NA
J gene: TRBJ1-2
clone size: NA
V gene: TRBV6-5
CDR3 DNA: TGTGCCAGCAGTTTACAGATGACTAACTATGGCTACACCTTC
CDR3 protein: CASSLQMTNYGYTF

D gene: TRBD1
J gene: TRBJ2-2
clone size: NA
V gene: TRBV6-5
CDR3 DNA: TGTGCCAGCAGACAGGGGGGCACCGGGGAGCTGTTTTTT
CDR3 protein: CASRQGGTGELFF

D gene: TRBD2
J gene: TRBJ2-7
clone size: NA
V gene: TRBV10-3
CDR3 DNA: TGTGCCATCAGCGCTGGACTAGCCAGCTCCTACGAGCAGTACTTC
CDR3 protein: CAISAGLASSYEQYF

D gene: TRBD1
J gene: TRBJ1-2
clone size: NA
V gene: TRBV3-1/TRBV3-2
CDR3 DNA: TGTGCCAGCAGCCAAGGACAGCAGGGGGCACGAGGCTACACCTTC
CDR3 protein: CASSQGQQGARGYTF

D gene: TRBD1
J gene: TRBJ2-5
clone size: NA
V gene: TRBV18
CDR3 DNA: TGTGCCAGCTCACCATCCCCGGGACAGGGGGAGACCCAGTACTTC
CDR3 protein: CASSPSPGQGETQYF

D gene: NA
J gene: TRBJ1-1
clone size: once
V gene: TRBV4-3
CDR3 DNA: TGCGCCAGCAGCCAAGATTATGCAGGGGTTCTTTCCGTCGCTGAAGCTTTCTTT
CDR3 protein: CASSQDYAGVLSVAEAFF

D gene: TRBD1
J gene: TRBJ1-6
clone size: NA
V gene: TRBV5-1
CDR3 DNA: TGCGCCAGCAGCTTGATCGGACAGGGTAATTCACCCCTCCACTTT
CDR3 protein: CASSLIGQGNSPLHF

D gene: TRBD1
J gene: TRBJ1-2
clone size: NA
V gene: TRBV7-9
CDR3 DNA: TGTGCCAGCAGCTTAAGACAGGGCTATGGCTACACCTTC
CDR3 protein: CASSLRQGYGYTF

D gene: TRBD2
J gene: TRBJ2-3
clone size: NA
V gene: TRBV9
CDR3 DNA: TGTGCCAGCAGCGACGGGCGGGGGGGCCTCACAGATACGCAGTATTTT
CDR3 protein: CASSDGRGGLTDTQYF

D gene: TRBD2
J gene: TRBJ2-5
clone size: NA
V gene: TRBV10-3
CDR3 DNA: TGTGCCATCAGTGCGGGACTAGCGGGAGGCGAAGAGACCCAGTACTTC
CDR3 protein: CAISAGLAGGEETQYF

D gene: NA
J gene: TRBJ1-1
clone size: NA
V gene: TRBV5-6
CDR3 DNA: TGTGCCAGCAGCTTGGCCTCAGGGCCCTTAGGCACTGAAGCTTTCTTT
CDR3 protein: CASSLASGPLGTEAFF

D gene: NA
J gene: TRBJ2-1
clone size: NA
V gene: TRBV7-9
CDR3 DNA: TGTGCCAGCAGCTTGACAGGTCTGGGGCAGTTCTTC
CDR3 protein: CASSLTGLGQFF

D gene: TRBD1
J gene: TRBJ2-1
clone size: NA
V gene: TRBV7-6
CDR3 DNA: TGTGCCAGCAGCTTAGGACAGGGGGCGTACAATGAGCAGTTCTTC
CDR3 protein: CASSLGQGAYNEQFF

D gene: NA
J gene: TRBJ1-2
clone size: NA
V gene: TRBV30
CDR3 DNA: TGTGCCTGGAGTGTAGGTGGGGGCCTGAACTATGGCTACACCTTC
CDR3 protein: CAWSVGGGLNYGYTF

D gene: NA
J gene: TRBJ1-5
clone size: NA
V gene: TRBV15
CDR3 DNA: TGTGCCACCAGCAGAGATCGCGGGGGATCCAATCAGCCCCAGCATTTT
CDR3 protein: CATSRDRGGSNQPQHF

D gene: TRBD1
J gene: TRBJ1-6
clone size: NA
V gene: TRBV10-2
CDR3 DNA: TGCGCCAGCAGTGACAGGGGGCGATTAAGCTCCTATAATTCACCCCTCCACTTT
CDR3 protein: CASSDRGRLSSYNSPLHF

D gene: TRBD1
J gene: TRBJ1-1
clone size: NA
V gene: TRBV5-4
CDR3 DNA: TGTGCCAGCAGCTCCGGACAGGACGACACTGAAGCTTTCTTT
CDR3 protein: CASSSGQDDTEAFF

D gene: NA
J gene: TRBJ1-4
clone size: NA
V gene: TRBV10-1
CDR3 DNA: TGCGCCAGCAGTGACGGGGTAGAAAAACTGTTTTTT
CDR3 protein: CASSDGVEKLFF

D gene: NA
J gene: TRBJ2-2
clone size: NA
V gene: TRBV3-1/TRBV3-2
CDR3 DNA: TGTGCCAGCAGCCAACATCCAACAGGCGGGGATTACACCGGGGAGCTGTTTTTT
CDR3 protein: CASSQHPTGGDYTGELFF

D gene: NA
J gene: TRBJ2-1
clone size: NA
V gene: TRBV7-2
CDR3 DNA: TGTGCCAGCAGCTTAGTTGCTAGCGAGGCCAATGAGCAGTTCTTC
CDR3 protein: CASSLVASEANEQFF

D gene: TRBD1
J gene: TRBJ1-5
clone size: NA
V gene: TRBV18
CDR3 DNA: TGTGCCAGCTCACCACAGGACAGGGAAGGTCAGCCCCAGCATTTT
CDR3 protein: CASSPQDREGQPQHF

D gene: TRBD2
J gene: TRBJ2-1
clone size: NA
V gene: TRBV7-9
CDR3 DNA: TGTGCCAGCCTTTCCCCACTAGCGGGGGTCTACAATGAGCAGTTCTTC
CDR3 protein: CASLSPLAGVYNEQFF

D gene: NA
J gene: TRBJ1-3
clone size: NA
V gene: TRBV11-3
CDR3 DNA: TGTGCCAGCAGCTTAGAGCGCTCTGGAAACACCATATATTTT
CDR3 protein: CASSLERSGNTIYF

D gene: NA
J gene: TRBJ1-3
clone size: NA
V gene: TRBV18
CDR3 DNA: TGTGCCAGCTCACCACTTAGCGACAACACCATATATTTT
CDR3 protein: CASSPLSDNTIYF

D gene: NA
J gene: TRBJ2-3
clone size: NA
V gene: TRBV19
CDR3 DNA: TGTGCCAGTTCGACAGACATAGATACGCAGTATTTT
CDR3 protein: CASSTDIDTQYF

D gene: TRBD2
J gene: TRBJ2-2
clone size: NA
V gene: TRBV19
CDR3 DNA: TGTGCCAGTAGAGAGCGGGGGGGCACCGGGGAGCTGTTTTTT
CDR3 protein: CASRERGGTGELFF

D gene: TRBD1
J gene: TRBJ1-2
clone size: NA
V gene: TRBV18
CDR3 DNA: TGTGCCAGCTCACCAGGTAGACAGGGAGGTGGCTACACCTTC
CDR3 protein: CASSPGRQGGGYTF

D gene: TRBD1
J gene: TRBJ2-3
clone size: NA
V gene: TRBV24-1
CDR3 DNA: TGTGCCACCAGTGCCCGGACAGGCCAAAGCACAGATACGCAGTATTTT
CDR3 protein: CATSARTGQSTDTQYF

D gene: TRBD2
J gene: TRBJ2-1
clone size: NA
V gene: TRBV6-5
CDR3 DNA: TGTGCCAGCAGTTACTTTAGCGGGGGCGGCTACAATGAGCAGTTCTTC
CDR3 protein: CASSYFSGGGYNEQFF

D gene: NA
J gene: TRBJ2-3
clone size: NA
V gene: TRBV4-1
CDR3 DNA: TGCGCCAGCAGCCAAGGCAGGGTCGGGACAGATACGCAGTATTTT
CDR3 protein: CASSQGRVGTDTQYF

D gene: NA
J gene: TRBJ2-5
clone size: NA
V gene: TRBV30
CDR3 DNA: TGTGCCTGGAGTCGGGGATCATCGGGAGAGACCCAGTACTTC
CDR3 protein: CAWSRGSSGETQYF

D gene: TRBD1
J gene: TRBJ1-2
clone size: NA
V gene: TRBV27
CDR3 DNA: TGTGCCAGCAGTTCCGTGGGGACAGGGGGATTATCTTATGGCTACACCTTC
CDR3 protein: CASSSVGTGGLSYGYTF

D gene: TRBD2
J gene: TRBJ2-3
clone size: NA
V gene: TRBV5-4
CDR3 DNA: TGTGCCAGCAGCTTAGCTAGCGGGGTCTCGGCAGATACGCAGTATTTT
CDR3 protein: CASSLASGVSADTQYF

D gene: TRBD2
J gene: TRBJ2-3
clone size: NA
V gene: TRBV11-2
CDR3 DNA: TGTGCCAGCAGCTTAGATCAAGCGGGGGGAGACACGCAGTATTTT
CDR3 protein: CASSLDQAGGDTQYF

D gene: NA
J gene: TRBJ2-2
clone size: NA
V gene: TRBV12-3/TRBV12-4
CDR3 DNA: TGTGCCAGCAGTTTAACTAGTCCCGGGGAGCTGTTTTTT
CDR3 protein: CASSLTSPGELFF

D gene: NA
J gene: TRBJ2-1
clone size: NA
V gene: TRBV21-1
CDR3 DNA: TGTGCCAGACTAGCGGGGCTCTCCTACAATGAGCAGTTCTTC
CDR3 protein: CARLAGLSYNEQFF

D gene: NA
J gene: TRBJ1-6
clone size: few
V gene: TRBV5-4
CDR3 DNA: TGTGCCAGAAAGTCGGCGGCTAGCTCCTATAATTCACCCCTCCACTTT
CDR3 protein: CARKSAASSYNSPLHF

D gene: NA
J gene: TRBJ1-5
clone size: NA
V gene: TRBV2
CDR3 DNA: TGTGCCAGCATTACCAGACAGGGCAATCAGCCCCAGCATTTT
CDR3 protein: CASITRQGNQPQHF

D gene: TRBD1
J gene: TRBJ1-1
clone size: NA
V gene: TRBV6-2/TRBV6-3
CDR3 DNA: TGTGCCAGCAGTGCTCCGGGACAGGGGAGGCTTGAAGCTTTCTTT
CDR3 protein: CASSAPGQGRLEAFF

D gene: NA
J gene: TRBJ1-2
clone size: NA
V gene: TRBV6-5
CDR3 DNA: TGTGCCAGCAGTTACCAAACTAACTATGGCTACACCTTC
CDR3 protein: CASSYQTNYGYTF

D gene: TRBD1
J gene: TRBJ1-4
clone size: NA
V gene: TRBV11-2
CDR3 DNA: TGTGCCAGCAGCAGGTCGGGACAGGGACCGTTGGAGGCTAATGAAAAACTGTTTTTT
CDR3 protein: CASSRSGQGPLEANEKLFF

D gene: TRBD1
J gene: TRBJ2-7
clone size: NA
V gene: TRBV12-5
CDR3 DNA: TGTGCTAGTGGTTCTCCACCGGGACAGGGTACATACGAGCAGTACTTC
CDR3 protein: CASGSPPGQGTYEQYF

D gene: NA
J gene: TRBJ1-2
clone size: NA
V gene: TRBV5-6
CDR3 DNA: TGTGCCAGCAGCTTGGGACTTGGCTACACCTTC
CDR3 protein: CASSLGLGYTF

D gene: NA
J gene: TRBJ1-5
clone size: NA
V gene: TRBV15
CDR3 DNA: TGTGCCACCAGCGGGGGGGGAGCTTATCAGCCCCAGCATTTT
CDR3 protein: CATSGGGAYQPQHF

D gene: NA
J gene: TRBJ2-5
clone size: NA
V gene: TRBV19
CDR3 DNA: TGTGCCAGCTCCTGGACTGGGCAAGAGACCCAGTACTTC
CDR3 protein: CASSWTGQETQYF

D gene: TRBD1
J gene: TRBJ2-2
clone size: few
V gene: TRBV5-4
CDR3 DNA: TGTGCCAGCAGCAAGGACAGGGGGGACACCGGGGAGCTGTTTTTT
CDR3 protein: CASSKDRGDTGELFF

D gene: TRBD2
J gene: TRBJ2-2
clone size: NA
V gene: TRBV27
CDR3 DNA: TGTGCCAGCAGTCTCAGACTAGCGGGGGGGCCCGGGGAGCTGTTTTTT
CDR3 protein: CASSLRLAGGPGELFF

D gene: NA
J gene: TRBJ1-5
clone size: NA
V gene: TRBV3-1/TRBV3-2
CDR3 DNA: TGTGCCAGCAGCCCCGGGTATCAGCCCCAGCATTTT
CDR3 protein: CASSPGYQPQHF